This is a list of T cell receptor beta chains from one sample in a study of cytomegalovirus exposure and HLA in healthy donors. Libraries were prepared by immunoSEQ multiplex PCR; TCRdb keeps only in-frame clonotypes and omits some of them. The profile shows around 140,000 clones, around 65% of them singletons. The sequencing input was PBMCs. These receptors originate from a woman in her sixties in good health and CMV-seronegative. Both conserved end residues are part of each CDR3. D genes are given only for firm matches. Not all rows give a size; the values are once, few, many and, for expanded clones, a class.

TGTGCCAGCAGTCTACGACAGAATAGCAATCAGCCCCAGCATTTT,CASSLRQNSNQPQHF,TRBV6-1,TRBJ1-5,-,-,15
TGTGCCAGCAGTATCCAGGGTATGGGCAATCAGCCCCAGCATTTT,CASSIQGMGNQPQHF,TRBV2,TRBJ1-5,-,-,15
TGTGCCAGCAGTCCGGGGACAGTTTACAATGAGCAGTTCTTC,CASSPGTVYNEQFF,TRBV28,TRBJ2-1,TRBD1,once,14
TGTGCCAGCAGCCGAACAGGGGATGGAAGGAACGAGCAGTACTTC,CASSRTGDGRNEQYF,TRBV9,TRBJ2-7,TRBD1,-,15
TGTGCCAGCAGTGGGACAGGTAGCAATCAGCCCCAGCATTTT,CASSGTGSNQPQHF,TRBV2,TRBJ1-5,TRBD1,-,14
TGTGCCAGCAGCCGAATGGGACAGTCCTATGGCTACACCTTC,CASSRMGQSYGYTF,TRBV5-8,TRBJ1-2,TRBD1,-,14
TGTGCCAGCAGATTGACAGGGCCCGCCTATGGCTACACCTTC,CASRLTGPAYGYTF,TRBV2,TRBJ1-2,TRBD1,few,14
TGTGCCAGCAGCCCCGGGGGGACCCAGTACTTC,CASSPGGTQYF,TRBV7-6,TRBJ2-5,-,-,11
TGTGCCAGCACCAGAACGGGGGGGGGTGAGCAGTTCTTC,CASTRTGGGEQFF,TRBV7-2,TRBJ2-1,TRBD2,-,13
TGCACCCCCCCCGAGGACACCTATAATTCACCCCTCCACTTT,CTPPEDTYNSPLHF,TRBV29-1,TRBJ1-6,-,-,14
TGTGCCAGCTCACCCGCCGGGCCGGGGGTGGATGAGCAGTTCTTC,CASSPAGPGVDEQFF,TRBV18,TRBJ2-1,-,-,15
TGTGCCAGCAGCTTCGCCGGGAGAGGAGATACGCAGTATTTT,CASSFAGRGDTQYF,TRBV5-6,TRBJ2-3,-,-,14
TGTGCCAGCAGTGACCAGGGTGAGCAGTTCTTC,CASSDQGEQFF,TRBV6-4,TRBJ2-1,-,-,11
TGTGCCAGCAGCCTAGGACTCAACTCTGGAAACACCATATATTTT,CASSLGLNSGNTIYF,TRBV7-6,TRBJ1-3,-,few,15
TGTGCCATCAGTGAGGGGGGGATAGCTGGCTACACCTTC,CAISEGGIAGYTF,TRBV10-3,TRBJ1-2,-,-,13
TGTGCCAGCCGTGTGGCAGCGGGCGGTAAAGAGACCCAGTACTTC,CASRVAAGGKETQYF,TRBV6-6,TRBJ2-5,-,-,15
TGTGCCAGCAGCGTAGGGCTAGCGGGAGTCTCGCAGTATTTT,CASSVGLAGVSQYF,TRBV9,TRBJ2-3,TRBD2,-,14
TGTGCCAGCAGCTTAGCGGGACAGCCCTCCTACGAGCAGTACTTC,CASSLAGQPSYEQYF,TRBV11-1,TRBJ2-7,TRBD1,-,15
TGTGCCAGCAGTGACAGGGGTGACACTGAAGCTTTCTTT,CASSDRGDTEAFF,TRBV6-7,TRBJ1-1,TRBD1,few,13
TGTGCCAGCAGTTTGTGGGCAGCCGCGAACACCGGGGAGCTGTTTTTT,CASSLWAAANTGELFF,TRBV27,TRBJ2-2,-,once,16
TGTGCCAGCAGCCCCTGGAGCGGGAGTGAGCTCACCGGGGAGCTGTTTTTT,CASSPWSGSELTGELFF,TRBV7-9,TRBJ2-2,TRBD2,-,17
TGTGCCAGCAGCTTGGTCTCTAGCGGGGGCCCTGATGAGCAGTTCTTC,CASSLVSSGGPDEQFF,TRBV5-6,TRBJ2-1,TRBD2,-,16
TGTGCCAGCAGCTTGTATAGCAGGGTCTACGAGCAGTACTTC,CASSLYSRVYEQYF,TRBV5-4,TRBJ2-7,-,many,14
TGTGCCAGCAGTGACACGGGGGGGAGCTCCTACGAGCAGTACTTC,CASSDTGGSSYEQYF,TRBV2,TRBJ2-7,TRBD2,-,15
TGTGCCAGCTCACCAGTGGCGGGTGATGGGACAGATACGCAGTATTTT,CASSPVAGDGTDTQYF,TRBV18,TRBJ2-3,-,-,16
TGTGCCAGCTCACCACTCGGAGAGACCCAGTACTTC,CASSPLGETQYF,TRBV18,TRBJ2-5,-,-,12
TGTGCCAGCAGCCGACAGTGGACGGGTTACAATGAGCAGTTCTTC,CASSRQWTGYNEQFF,TRBV7-9,TRBJ2-1,-,-,15
TGTGCCAGCAGCTTAGCAAGCGGGGGTGAGCAGTTCTTC,CASSLASGGEQFF,TRBV7-2,TRBJ2-1,TRBD2,few,13
TGTGCCAGTAGTATTGCCCTCGGACAGGGGTCGGTCAATCAGCCCCAGCATTTT,CASSIALGQGSVNQPQHF,TRBV19,TRBJ1-5,TRBD1,-,18
TGCGCCAGCAGCCCTGGGCGGGACCGTACCTCTGGGGCCAACGTCCTGACTTTC,CASSPGRDRTSGANVLTF,TRBV5-1,TRBJ2-6,-,-,18
TGTGCCAGCAGTTTACAGGGCTTAGGAAACACCATATATTTT,CASSLQGLGNTIYF,TRBV11-2,TRBJ1-3,-,once,14
TGTGCCAGCAGTTATACTAGCGGGAGGGATGAGCAGTTCTTC,CASSYTSGRDEQFF,TRBV11-3,TRBJ2-1,TRBD2,-,14